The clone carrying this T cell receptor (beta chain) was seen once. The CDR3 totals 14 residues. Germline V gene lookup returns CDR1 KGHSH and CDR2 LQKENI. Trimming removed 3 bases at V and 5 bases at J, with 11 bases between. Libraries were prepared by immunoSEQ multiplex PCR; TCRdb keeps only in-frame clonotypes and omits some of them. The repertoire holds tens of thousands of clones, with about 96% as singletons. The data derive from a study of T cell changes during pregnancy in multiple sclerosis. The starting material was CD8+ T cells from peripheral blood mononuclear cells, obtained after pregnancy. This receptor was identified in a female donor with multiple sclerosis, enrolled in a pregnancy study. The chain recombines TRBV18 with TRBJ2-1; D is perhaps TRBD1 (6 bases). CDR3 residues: CASSPGGPHNEQFF. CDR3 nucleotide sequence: TGTGCCAGCTCACCTGGGGGCCCCCACAATGAGCAGTTCTTC.